This is a list of T cell receptor beta chains from one sample in a study of beta chain features in type 1 diabetes. Measured with immunoSEQ multiplex PCR; TCRdb has only the in-frame clones, and not every one. Here the sample spans over 500,000 clones, roughly 15% being singletons. Source material: naive CD4+ T cells from blood. The receptors here all came from a man younger than 35 in good health. Each CDR3 is given with its conserved first and last residue. The listing skips clone size in some rows; elsewhere it reads once, few, many or a size class.

>TRBJ2-1|few|TRBV10-3
CAIRGTGGYNEQFF
>TRBJ2-7|few|TRBV27
CASRPRQASSYEQYF
>TRBJ1-2|-|TRBV27
CASQGRGYTF
>TRBJ2-3|-|TRBV5-4
CASSWGLAGGTDTQYF
>TRBJ1-3|few|TRBV28
CASSPGGLNTIYF
>TRBJ2-2|-|TRBV9
CASSVAGPGNTGELFF
>TRBJ2-7|-|TRBV5-1
CASSLAGTRADEQYF
>TRBJ2-6|-|TRBV6-4
CASSDRRNSGANVLTF
>TRBJ2-3|few|TRBV5-1
CASRTRGLTDTQYF
>TRBJ2-3|few|TRBV5-4
CASSQKGGGSTDTQYF
>TRBJ1-2|-|TRBV5-5
CASRRTGGNGYTF
>TRBJ1-1|-|TRBV7-2
CASSPRGGRFMGYTEAFF
>TRBJ2-1|-|TRBV9
CASSVGPMGGQFF
>TRBJ2-3|-|TRBV25-1
CASSESWGTGPDTQYF
>TRBJ2-5|-|TRBV28
CASRTRGSGDF
>TRBJ2-2|few|TRBV4-3
CASSQDPLGTGELFF
>TRBJ2-5|-|TRBV7-2
CASSLRTGSETQYF
>TRBJ2-3|-|TRBV7-2
CASSLEGRRTDTQYF
>TRBJ1-5|few|TRBV5-1
CASSLEPVSNQPQHF
>TRBJ1-3|few|TRBV15
CATSRVRMSGNTIYF
>TRBJ2-7|-|TRBV9
CASSVGTVPYEQYF
>TRBJ2-7|-|TRBV5-6
CASSVGRAYEQYF
>TRBJ2-2|-|TRBV11-2
CASSLASGSGELFF
>TRBJ1-4|few|TRBV7-9
CASSRGEKLFF
>TRBJ2-1|few|TRBV18
CASSPTTLSEQFF
>TRBJ2-1|many|TRBV7-9
CASSLGYTGGFYNEQFF
>TRBJ2-4|few|TRBV4-1
CASSNPRSGQYIQYF
>TRBJ2-7|-|TRBV20-1
CSPGLEDEQYF
>TRBJ1-1|few|TRBV28
CASSSPKRTEAFF
>TRBJ1-5|-|TRBV7-2
CASSNRDQPQHF
>TRBJ2-1|-|TRBV5-1
CASSGLRPNNEQFF
>TRBJ1-2|few|TRBV21-1
CASSKGNRVGGYTF
>TRBJ1-6|-|TRBV28
CASSRSSSPLHF
>TRBJ2-1|-|TRBV19
CASADRPDLQFF
>TRBJ1-5|-|TRBV4-3
CASSQEAGEGNQPQHF
>TRBJ1-1|few|TRBV28
CASSPQQGRYAFF
>TRBJ1-1|few|TRBV7-9
CASSLSENTEAFF
>TRBJ2-1|few|TRBV4-1
CASSPRTSGGASNEQFF
>TRBJ2-1|-|TRBV7-8
CASNPVGRSYNEQFF
>TRBJ1-2|few|TRBV28
CASSPDRNNYGYTF
>TRBJ1-2|few|TRBV7-2
CASSLGAGALGYGYTF
>TRBJ2-1|-|TRBV19
CASKDGQASYNEQFF
>TRBJ2-4|many|TRBV11-2
CASSLGQLAKNIQYF
>TRBJ1-5|-|TRBV29-1
CSVVSGRGEPQHF
>TRBJ1-1|few|TRBV21-1
CASSNREEAFF
>TRBJ2-4|-|TRBV6-1
CASSEAQGAPAKNIQYF